This passage covers 19 T cell receptor beta chains from one sample sequenced in a study of T cell responses to AZD1222 COVID-19 vaccine. Assay: immunoSEQ multiplex PCR; the TCRdb copy retains only in-frame clones and omits some. This table has over 85,000 clones, over 85% appearing once. Material: peripheral blood, obtained 28 days after the second AZD1222 dose. The origin of the receptors is an adult who received the AZD1222 COVID-19 vaccine.

The genes are TRBV5-6 and TRBJ2-2; perhaps D is TRBD1 or TRBD2 (6 bases each). The CDR3 extends over 15 amino acids. The germline V gene has CDR1 SGHDT and CDR2 YYEEEE. Trimming pared 7 bases from V and 3 bases from J, leaving 16 bases between. The CDR3 protein is CASGIRGRYTGELFF. CDR3 sequence (DNA): TGTGCCAGCGGGATCCGGGGGCGGTACACCGGGGAGCTGTTTTTT. The full variable domain, its missing parts supplied by reference TRBV5-6 and TRBJ2-2, is DAGVTQSPTHLIKTRGQQVTLRCSPKSGHDTVSWYQQALGQGPQFIFQYYEEEERQRGNFPDRFSGHQFPNYSSELNVNALLLGDSALYLCASGIRGRYTGELFFGEGSRLTVL.

The chain carries TRBV9 and TRBJ2-3, with a weak D call TRBD2 (7 bases). Trimming left V 0 bases short and J 1 base short, with 9 bases between. This CDR3 is 15 amino acids long. Germline V gene sequence: CDR1 SGDLS, CDR2 YYNGEE. CDR3 sequence reads: CASSVGRGRTDTQYF. The DNA of the CDR3 is TGTGCCAGCAGCGTAGGGCGGGGGCGCACAGATACGCAGTATTTT.

In this sample, this clone turned up a few times. The chain carries TRBV29-1 and TRBJ1-1, with D hard to call. The V end lost 3 bases, the J end lost 1 base, and 9 bases lay between the germline ends. Germline V lookup: CDR1 SQVTM, CDR2 ANQGSEA. The length of the CDR3 is 13 residues. The chain's CDR3 is CSVESVQNTEAFF. For the CDR3, the DNA is TGCAGCGTTGAGTCGGTCCAGAACACTGAAGCTTTCTTT.

The DNA of the CDR3 is TGTGCCAGCCGCCGGGGGGGGAGCCAAGAGACCCAGTACTTC. Protein: CASRRGGSQETQYF. The chain couples TRBV7-2 to TRBJ2-5, with 8 bases matching TRBD2. The CDR3 is made up of 14 amino acids. With V trimmed by 8 bases and J by 1 base, 6 bases remained unmatched. CDR1 is SGHTA and CDR2 is FQGNSA in the germline V gene. Complete variable domain (other parts from reference TRBV7-2 and TRBJ2-5): GAGVSQSPSNKVTEKGKDVELRCDPISGHTALYWYRQSLGQGLEFLIYFQGNSAPDKSGLPSDRFSAERTGGSVSTLTIQRTQQEDSAVYLCASRRGGSQETQYFGPGTRLLVL.

V is TRBV7-3 and J is TRBJ2-3, with 8 bases that match TRBD1. The germline V gene encodes CDR1 SGHTA and CDR2 FQGTGA. The V gene end was trimmed by 5 bases and the J gene end by 0 bases; junction bases not matched to a gene: 7. The CDR3 sequence is 16 residues long. This CDR3 is CASSPTTGVSTDTQYF. The DNA for the CDR3 is TGTGCCAGCAGCCCTACGACAGGGGTGAGCACAGATACGCAGTATTTT. The variable domain in full, completed from reference TRBV7-3 and TRBJ2-3, reads GAGVSQTPSNKVTEKGKYVELRCDPISGHTALYWYRQSLGQGPEFLIYFQGTGAADDSGLPNDRFFAVRPEGSVSTLKIQRTERGDSAVYLCASSPTTGVSTDTQYFGPGTRLTVL.

This chain links TRBV7-2 with TRBJ1-2; TRBD1 matches at 7 bases. Trimming removed 1 base from V and 4 bases from J; junction bases left unmatched: 6. Per the germline V gene, CDR1 is SGHTA and CDR2 is FQGNSA. The CDR3 covers 15 residues. The CDR3 nucleotides are TGTGCCAGCAGCTTAGGGGCAGGGGGAAGCTATGGCTACACCTTC. This codes for CASSLGAGGSYGYTF.

CDR3 protein: CASSVARTNTEAFF. The CDR3, as DNA: TGTGCCAGCAGCGTAGCACGGACGAACACTGAAGCTTTCTTT. The genes are TRBV9 and TRBJ1-1; no clear D. The CDR3 loop spans 14 amino acids. V gave up 0 bases and J gave up 1 base, with 7 bases separating them. Germline CDR1 reads SGDLS; CDR2 reads YYNGEE.

Notes on this clone: Other DNA sequences in this sample translate to the same CDR3. The V and J genes are TRBV5-4 and TRBJ2-2; TRBD1 agrees at 8 bases. The CDR3 length is 15 residues. The germline V gene encodes CDR1 SGHNT and CDR2 YYREEE (reference sequence). Trimming removed 3 bases from V and 5 bases from J; junction bases left unmatched: 6. CDR3 in DNA: TGTGCCAGCAGCTCCGGGACAGGAGGGACCGGGGAGCTGTTTTTT. Its protein is CASSSGTGGTGELFF.

The chain couples TRBV5-4 to TRBJ1-1; a weak D match, TRBD1 (5 bases). Germline V CDR1 and CDR2: SGHNT, YYREEE (reference sequence). This CDR3 spans 16 amino acids. The V end was cut by 2 bases, the J end by 1 base, with 15 bases between. The DNA of the CDR3 is TGTGCCAGCAGCTTAGGAGCCGGGGCAGGGAACACTGAAGCTTTCTTT. Translating it yields CASSLGAGAGNTEAFF.

The chain has TRBV28 and TRBJ2-1; a weak D match, TRBD2 (6 bases). CDR1 MDHEN and CDR2 SYDVKM come from the germline V gene. The CDR3 spans 16 residues. V lost 6 bases and J lost 6, with 21 bases in between. The CDR3 loop reads CASRSSGTGGANEQFF. The CDR3 nucleotides are TGTGCCAGCAGGTCATCAGGGACTGGCGGGGCCAATGAGCAGTTCTTC.

The rearrangement joins TRBV4-1 to TRBJ1-2; D remains unclear. The V and J ends lost 0 bases and 3 bases respectively, with 5 bases between them. The CDR3 consists of 13 residues. In germline, CDR1 is MGHRA, CDR2 YSYEKL. CDR3 sequence: CASSQESDYGYTF. DNA for the CDR3: TGCGCCAGCAGCCAAGAAAGTGACTATGGCTACACCTTC.

V is TRBV7-9 and J is TRBJ1-4; D unclear. This CDR3 has 14 residues. Germline CDR1 is SEHNR and CDR2 is FQNEAQ (reference sequence). The V and J ends lost 1 base and 2 bases respectively, with 5 bases between them. DNA for the CDR3: TGTGCCAGCAGCTTAGAACAGACTAATGAAAAACTGTTTTTT. Protein product: CASSLEQTNEKLFF.

J is TRBJ1-1 and V is TRBV6-5, with a possible D match to TRBD1 (6 bases). The CDR3 has 13 amino acids. V shed 10 bases and J shed 1 base, with 13 bases lying between them. Germline CDR1 reads MNHEY; CDR2 reads SVGAGI. CDR3 coding DNA: TGTGCCACCGCGAAGGGGGAGAACACTGAAGCTTTCTTT. Its protein is CATAKGENTEAFF.

CDR3 sequence (DNA): TGTGCCAGCAGCTTTTTGGAGACTAGCGGGCCATATAATGAGCAGTTCTTC. This sequence encodes CASSFLETSGPYNEQFF. The V gene is TRBV7-2, the J gene TRBJ2-1, with TRBD2 matching over 10 bases. Trimming removed 3 bases from V and 7 bases from J; junction bases left unmatched: 12. The CDR3 spans 17 residues. Germline CDR1 reads SGHTA; CDR2 reads FQGNSA. The full variable domain, rest sourced from reference TRBV7-2 and TRBJ2-1, is GAGVSQSPSNKVTEKGKDVELRCDPISGHTALYWYRQSLGQGLEFLIYFQGNSAPDKSGLPSDRFSAERTGGSVSTLTIQRTQQEDSAVYLCASSFLETSGPYNEQFFGPGTRLTVL.

This clone was recorded only once. This chain joins TRBV14 and TRBJ2-3; D may be TRBD2 (5 bases). CDR3 size: 14 residues. The V end was cut by 2 bases, the J end by 3 bases, with 9 bases between. Germline V lookup: CDR1 SGHDN, CDR2 FVKESK. The CDR3 loop reads CASSQPGETDTQYF. CDR3 DNA sequence: TGTGCCAGCAGCCAACCCGGGGAAACAGATACGCAGTATTTT.

The V call is TRBV5-5, the J call TRBJ2-7; a weak D match, TRBD2 (6 bases). V was pared by 6 bases and J by 2 bases, with 21 bases between. Germline lookup yields CDR1 SGHKS and CDR2 YYEKEE (reference sequence). CDR3 length: 16 residues. This CDR3 reads CASNNPGGIPAYEQYV. CDR3 bases: TGTGCCAGCAACAACCCCGGGGGTATTCCGGCCTACGAGCAGTACGTC.

In DNA form, the CDR3 reads TGTGCCAGCAGTGAACTCCCGGCGGGCAGGGGGCTCTCTGATAATTCACCCCTCCACTTT. This sequence encodes CASSELPAGRGLSDNSPLHF. V is TRBV2 and J is TRBJ1-6, with TRBD1 matching 8 bases. The germline V gene encodes CDR1 SNHLY and CDR2 FYNNEI. The CDR3 has 20 residues. The J segment lost 5 bases and the V segment lost 2 bases, leaving 17 bases of the junction unmatched.

In the case of this clone: At one end the junction does not follow the germline gene, possibly because of a read error. The rearrangement links TRBV2 to TRBJ2-1; 8 nucleotides line up with TRBD2. Germline V CDR1 and CDR2: SNHLY, FYNNEI. The CDR3 sequence is 15 residues long. In nucleotides, the CDR3 is TGTGCCAGCAGAGAAGTCGGGGGGGCAAGCTATGAGCAGTTCTTC. It yields the protein CASREVGGASYEQFF.

The chain combines TRBV5-1 with TRBJ2-5; D not certain. The CDR3 has 14 residues. The V end lost 1 base, the J end lost 2 bases, and 9 bases lay between the germline ends. Germline loops: CDR1 SGHRS, CDR2 YFSETQ. The CDR3 reads CASSLRPPQETQYF. The CDR3, as DNA: TGCGCCAGCAGCTTGAGGCCGCCTCAAGAGACCCAGTACTTC.